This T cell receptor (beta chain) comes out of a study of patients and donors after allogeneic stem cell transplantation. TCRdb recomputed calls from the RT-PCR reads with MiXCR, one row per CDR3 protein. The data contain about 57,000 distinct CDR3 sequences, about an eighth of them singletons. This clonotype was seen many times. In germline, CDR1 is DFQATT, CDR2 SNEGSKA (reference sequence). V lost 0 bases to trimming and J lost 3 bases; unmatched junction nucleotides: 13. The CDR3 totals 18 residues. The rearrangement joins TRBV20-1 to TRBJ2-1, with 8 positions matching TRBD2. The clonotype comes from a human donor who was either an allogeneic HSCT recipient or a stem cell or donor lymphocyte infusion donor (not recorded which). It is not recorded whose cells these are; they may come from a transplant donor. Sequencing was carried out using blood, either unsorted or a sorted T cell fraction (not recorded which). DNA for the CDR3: TGCAGTGCTAGAGATAGGGTGATTTGGCGGGAGGACTACAATGAGCAGTTCTTC. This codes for CSARDRVIWREDYNEQFF.